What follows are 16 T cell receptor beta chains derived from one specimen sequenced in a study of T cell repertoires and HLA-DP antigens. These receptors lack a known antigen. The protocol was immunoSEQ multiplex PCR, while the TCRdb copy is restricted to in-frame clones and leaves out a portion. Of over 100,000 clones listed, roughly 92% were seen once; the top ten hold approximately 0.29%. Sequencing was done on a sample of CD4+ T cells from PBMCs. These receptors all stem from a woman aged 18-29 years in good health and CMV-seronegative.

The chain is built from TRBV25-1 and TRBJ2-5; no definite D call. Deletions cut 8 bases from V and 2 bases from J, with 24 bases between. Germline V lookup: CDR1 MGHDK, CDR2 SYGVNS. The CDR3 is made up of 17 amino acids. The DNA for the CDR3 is TGTGCCAGCCGTGCCCATGGCATAAATCCAGCGCAAGAGACCCAGTACTTC. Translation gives CASRAHGINPAQETQYF.

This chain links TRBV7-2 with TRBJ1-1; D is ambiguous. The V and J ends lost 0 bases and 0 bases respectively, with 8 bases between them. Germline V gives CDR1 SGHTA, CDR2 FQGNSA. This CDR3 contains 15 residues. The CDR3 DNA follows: TGTGCCAGCAGCTTAGCTTCTCTCATGAACACTGAAGCTTTCTTT. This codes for CASSLASLMNTEAFF.

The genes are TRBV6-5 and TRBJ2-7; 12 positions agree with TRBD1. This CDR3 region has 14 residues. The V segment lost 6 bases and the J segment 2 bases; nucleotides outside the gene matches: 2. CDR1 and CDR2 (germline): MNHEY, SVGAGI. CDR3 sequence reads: CASRGQGATYEQYV. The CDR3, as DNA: TGTGCCAGCAGGGGACAGGGGGCCACCTACGAGCAGTACGTC.

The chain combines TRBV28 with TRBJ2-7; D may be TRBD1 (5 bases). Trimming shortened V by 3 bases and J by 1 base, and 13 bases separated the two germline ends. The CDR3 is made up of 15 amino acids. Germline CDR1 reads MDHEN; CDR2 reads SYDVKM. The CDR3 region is CASSLIRQSSYEQYF. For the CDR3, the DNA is TGTGCCAGCAGTTTGATCCGACAGTCTTCCTACGAGCAGTACTTC.

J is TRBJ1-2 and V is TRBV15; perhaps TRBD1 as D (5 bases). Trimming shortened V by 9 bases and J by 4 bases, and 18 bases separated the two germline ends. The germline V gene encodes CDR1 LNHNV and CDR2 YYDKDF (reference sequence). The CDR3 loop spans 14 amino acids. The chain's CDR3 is CATSSGEGTYGYTF. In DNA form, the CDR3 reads TGTGCCACGAGCTCCGGGGAGGGGACCTATGGCTACACCTTC.

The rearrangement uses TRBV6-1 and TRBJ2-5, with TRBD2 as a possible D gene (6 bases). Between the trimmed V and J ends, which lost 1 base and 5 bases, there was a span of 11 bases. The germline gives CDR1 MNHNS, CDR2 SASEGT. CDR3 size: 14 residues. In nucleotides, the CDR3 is TGTGCCAGCAGTGAAGGTTGGGGGAGGGAGACCCAGTACTTC. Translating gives CASSEGWGRETQYF.

The CDR3 here is CASSAQQGSKEKLFF. The CDR3 nucleotides read TGTGCCAGCAGTGCCCAACAGGGGTCGAAGGAAAAACTGTTTTTT. This sequence joins TRBV2 and TRBJ1-4, with 7 bases identical to TRBD1. Germline-derived CDR1 and CDR2 are SNHLY and FYNNEI. Trimming removed 4 bases from V and 8 bases from J; junction bases left unmatched: 10. CDR3 length: 15 residues. Full variable domain (outside the CDR3, taken from reference TRBV2 and TRBJ1-4): EPEVTQTPSHQVTQMGQEVILRCVPISNHLYFYWYRQILGQKVEFLVSFYNNEISEKSEIFDDQFSVERPDGSNFTLKIRSTKLEDSAMYFCASSAQQGSKEKLFFGSGTQLSVL.

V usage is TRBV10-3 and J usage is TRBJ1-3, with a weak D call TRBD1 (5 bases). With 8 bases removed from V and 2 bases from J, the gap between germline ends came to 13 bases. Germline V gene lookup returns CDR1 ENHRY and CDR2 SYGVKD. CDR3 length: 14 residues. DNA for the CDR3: TGTGCCATCCGAGGAGACAGCCCTGGAAACACCATATATTTT. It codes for CAIRGDSPGNTIYF.

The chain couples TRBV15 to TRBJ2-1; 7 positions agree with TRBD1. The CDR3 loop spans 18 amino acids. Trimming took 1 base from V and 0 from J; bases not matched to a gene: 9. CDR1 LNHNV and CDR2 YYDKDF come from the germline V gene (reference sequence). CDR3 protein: CATSRGTIRTGSYNEQFF. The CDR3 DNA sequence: TGTGCCACCAGCAGAGGGACAATCAGGACAGGCTCCTACAATGAGCAGTTCTTC.

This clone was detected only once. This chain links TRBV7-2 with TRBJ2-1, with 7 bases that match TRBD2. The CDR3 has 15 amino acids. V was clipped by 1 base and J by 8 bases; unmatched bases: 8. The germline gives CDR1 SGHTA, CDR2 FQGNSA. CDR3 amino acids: CASSLGPGSGDEQFF. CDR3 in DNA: TGTGCCAGCAGCTTAGGGCCCGGGAGCGGGGATGAGCAGTTCTTC.

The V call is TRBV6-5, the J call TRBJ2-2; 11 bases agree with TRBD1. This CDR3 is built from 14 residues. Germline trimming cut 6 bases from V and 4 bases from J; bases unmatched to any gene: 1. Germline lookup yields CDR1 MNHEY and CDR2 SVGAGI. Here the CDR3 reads CASRDRGPTGELFF. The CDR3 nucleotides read TGTGCCAGCAGGGACAGGGGGCCCACCGGGGAGCTGTTTTTT.

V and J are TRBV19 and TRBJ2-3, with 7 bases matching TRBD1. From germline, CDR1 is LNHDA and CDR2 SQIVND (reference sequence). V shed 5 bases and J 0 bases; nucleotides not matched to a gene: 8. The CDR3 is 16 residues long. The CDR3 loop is CASSLGTATSTDTQYF. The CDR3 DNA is TGTGCCAGTAGTTTGGGGACAGCCACTAGCACAGATACGCAGTATTTT.

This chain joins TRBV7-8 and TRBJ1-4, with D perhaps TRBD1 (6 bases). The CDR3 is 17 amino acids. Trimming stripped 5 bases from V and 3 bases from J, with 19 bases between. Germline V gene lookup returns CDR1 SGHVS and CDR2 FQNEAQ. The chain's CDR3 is CASSPLQGLDSNEKLFF. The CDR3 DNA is TGTGCCAGCAGCCCCCTCCAGGGGCTGGATTCTAATGAAAAACTGTTTTTT.

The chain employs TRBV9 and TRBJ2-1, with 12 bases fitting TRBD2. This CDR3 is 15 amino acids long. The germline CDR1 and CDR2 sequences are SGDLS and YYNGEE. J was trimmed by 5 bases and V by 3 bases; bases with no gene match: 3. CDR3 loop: CASSATSGRHNEQFF. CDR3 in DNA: TGTGCCAGCAGCGCGACTAGCGGGAGACACAATGAGCAGTTCTTC. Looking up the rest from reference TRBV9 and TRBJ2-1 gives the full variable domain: DSGVTQTPKHLITATGQRVTLRCSPRSGDLSVYWYQQSLDQGLQFLIQYYNGEERAKGNILERFSAQQFPDLHSELNLSSLELGDSALYFCASSATSGRHNEQFFGPGTRLTVL.

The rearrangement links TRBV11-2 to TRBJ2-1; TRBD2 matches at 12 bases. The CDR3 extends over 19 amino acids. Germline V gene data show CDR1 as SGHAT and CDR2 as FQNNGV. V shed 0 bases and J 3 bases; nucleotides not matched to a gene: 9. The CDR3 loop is CASSLDRASGRAVYNEQFF. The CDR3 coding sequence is TGTGCCAGCAGCTTAGATCGGGCTAGCGGGAGGGCCGTCTACAATGAGCAGTTCTTC.

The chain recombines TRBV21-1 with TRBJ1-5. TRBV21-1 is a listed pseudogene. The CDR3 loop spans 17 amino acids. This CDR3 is CASSKGRGGGQDQPQHF. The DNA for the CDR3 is TGTGCCAGCAGCAAAGGCCGCGGTGGGGGGCAGGATCAGCCCCAGCATTTT.